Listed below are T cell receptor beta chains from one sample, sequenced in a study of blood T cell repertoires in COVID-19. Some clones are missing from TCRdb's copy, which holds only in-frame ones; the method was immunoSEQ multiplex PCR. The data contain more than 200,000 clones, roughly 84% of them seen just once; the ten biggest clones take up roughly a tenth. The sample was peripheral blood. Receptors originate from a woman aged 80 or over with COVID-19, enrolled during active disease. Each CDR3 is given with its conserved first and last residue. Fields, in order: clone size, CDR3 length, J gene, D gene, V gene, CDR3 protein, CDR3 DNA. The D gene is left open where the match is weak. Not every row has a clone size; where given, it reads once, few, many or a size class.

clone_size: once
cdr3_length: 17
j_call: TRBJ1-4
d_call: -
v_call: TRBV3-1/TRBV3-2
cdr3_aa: CASSRDSGGTTNEKLFF
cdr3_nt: TGTGCCAGCAGCCGAGACTCGGGAGGGACAACTAATGAAAAACTGTTTTTT

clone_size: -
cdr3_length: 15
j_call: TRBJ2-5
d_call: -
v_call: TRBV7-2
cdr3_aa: CASSLAEFSSGTQYF
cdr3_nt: TGTGCCAGCAGCTTAGCCGAATTTAGTTCGGGGACCCAGTACTTC

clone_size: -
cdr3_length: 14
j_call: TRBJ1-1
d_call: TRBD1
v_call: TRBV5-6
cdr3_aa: CASSWTGGVTEAFF
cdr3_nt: TGTGCCAGCAGCTGGACAGGGGGCGTCACTGAAGCTTTCTTT

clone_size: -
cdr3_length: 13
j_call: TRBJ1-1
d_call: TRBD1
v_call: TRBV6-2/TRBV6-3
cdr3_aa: CASSWDSYTEAFF
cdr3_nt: TGTGCCAGCAGTTGGGACAGTTACACTGAAGCTTTCTTT

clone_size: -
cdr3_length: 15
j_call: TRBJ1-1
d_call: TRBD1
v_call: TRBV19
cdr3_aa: CASRDRGIVNTEAFF
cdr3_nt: TGTGCCAGTAGGGACAGGGGAATAGTGAACACTGAAGCTTTCTTT

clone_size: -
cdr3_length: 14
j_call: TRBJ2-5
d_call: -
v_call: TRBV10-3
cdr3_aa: CAISEPRGVGTQYF
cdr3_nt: TGTGCCATCAGTGAGCCTAGGGGCGTAGGGACCCAGTACTTC

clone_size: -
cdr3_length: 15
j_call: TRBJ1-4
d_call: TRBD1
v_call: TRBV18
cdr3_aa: CASSPGQGTNEKLFF
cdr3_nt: TGTGCCAGCTCACCGGGACAGGGTACGAATGAAAAACTGTTTTTT

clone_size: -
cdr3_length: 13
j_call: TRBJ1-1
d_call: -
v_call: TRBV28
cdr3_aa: CASSLGRVTEAFF
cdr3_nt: TGTGCCAGCAGTTTAGGTCGGGTAACTGAAGCTTTCTTT

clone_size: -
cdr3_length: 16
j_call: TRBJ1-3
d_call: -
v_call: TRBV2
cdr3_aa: CASTQATHRSGNTIYF
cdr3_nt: TGTGCCAGCACCCAGGCGACACACCGCTCTGGAAACACCATATATTTT

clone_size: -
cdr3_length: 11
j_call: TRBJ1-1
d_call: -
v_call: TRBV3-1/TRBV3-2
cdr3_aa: CASSLQGEAFF
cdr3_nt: TGTGCCAGCAGCCTACAGGGCGAGGCTTTCTTT

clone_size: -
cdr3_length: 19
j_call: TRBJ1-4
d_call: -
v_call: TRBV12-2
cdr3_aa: CASRLGGTASFATNEKLFF
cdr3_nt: TGTGCAAGTCGCTTAGGAGGGACAGCTTCATTTGCAACTAATGAAAAACTGTTTTTT

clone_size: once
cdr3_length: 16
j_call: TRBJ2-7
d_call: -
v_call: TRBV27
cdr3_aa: CASIPKQGTGSHEQYF
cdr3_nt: TGTGCCAGCATCCCCAAACAGGGCACGGGATCTCACGAGCAGTACTTC

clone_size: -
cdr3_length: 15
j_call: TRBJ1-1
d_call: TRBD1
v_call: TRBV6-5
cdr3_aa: CASSSSLGQGAEAFF
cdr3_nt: TGTGCCAGCAGTTCGTCTTTGGGACAGGGGGCTGAAGCTTTCTTT

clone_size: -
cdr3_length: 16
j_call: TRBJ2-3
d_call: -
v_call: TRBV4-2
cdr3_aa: CASSQDSLGGTDTQYF
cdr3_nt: TGTGCCAGCAGCCAAGACTCACTAGGTGGCACAGATACGCAGTATTTT

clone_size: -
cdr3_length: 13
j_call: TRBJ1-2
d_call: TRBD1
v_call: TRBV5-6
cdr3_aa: CASSSTGGGGYTF
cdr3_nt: TGTGCCAGCAGCTCGACAGGGGGCGGTGGCTACACCTTC

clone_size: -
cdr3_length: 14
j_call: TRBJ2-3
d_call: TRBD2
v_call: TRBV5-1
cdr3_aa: CASSGIAGTDTQYF
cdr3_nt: TGCGCCAGCAGCGGAATAGCGGGTACAGATACGCAGTATTTT

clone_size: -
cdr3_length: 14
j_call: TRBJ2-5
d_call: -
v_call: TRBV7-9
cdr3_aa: CASSLTTRRETQYF
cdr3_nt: TGTGCCAGCAGCTTAACTACTAGACGGGAGACCCAGTACTTC

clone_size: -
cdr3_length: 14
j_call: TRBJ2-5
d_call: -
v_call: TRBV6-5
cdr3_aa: CASSRGEAWSTQYF
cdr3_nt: TGTGCCAGCAGTCGAGGGGAGGCTTGGTCGACCCAGTACTTC

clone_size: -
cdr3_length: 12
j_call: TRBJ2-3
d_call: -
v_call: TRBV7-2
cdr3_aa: CASSPDGGTQYF
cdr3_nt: TGTGCCAGCAGCCCGGACGGGGGTACGCAGTATTTT

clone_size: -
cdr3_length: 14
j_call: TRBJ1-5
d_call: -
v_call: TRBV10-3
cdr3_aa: CAISAGRENQPQHF
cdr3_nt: TGTGCCATCAGTGCAGGACGGGAGAATCAGCCCCAGCATTTT

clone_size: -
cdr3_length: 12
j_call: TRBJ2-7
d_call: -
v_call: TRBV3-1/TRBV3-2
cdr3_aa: CASSILAYEQYF
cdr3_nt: TGTGCCAGCAGCATCCTAGCATACGAGCAGTACTTC

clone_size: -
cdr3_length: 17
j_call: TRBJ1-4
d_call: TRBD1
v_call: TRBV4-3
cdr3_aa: CASSQNPGGERNEKLFF
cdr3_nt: TGCGCCAGCAGCCAGAACCCAGGGGGCGAGCGCAATGAAAAACTGTTTTTT

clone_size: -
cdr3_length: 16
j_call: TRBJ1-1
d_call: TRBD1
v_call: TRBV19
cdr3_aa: CASTTIGGGQGFGAFF
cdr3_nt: TGTGCCAGTACCACAATTGGTGGGGGACAGGGTTTCGGAGCTTTCTTT

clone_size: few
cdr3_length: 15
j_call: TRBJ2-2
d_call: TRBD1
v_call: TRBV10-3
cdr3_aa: CAIYPGQGNTGELFF
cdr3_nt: TGTGCCATCTATCCGGGACAGGGGAACACCGGGGAGCTGTTTTTT

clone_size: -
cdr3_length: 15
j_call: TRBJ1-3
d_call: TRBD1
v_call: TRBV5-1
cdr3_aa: CASSDGTGFGNTIYF
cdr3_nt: TGCGCCAGCAGCGACGGGACAGGGTTCGGAAACACCATATATTTT

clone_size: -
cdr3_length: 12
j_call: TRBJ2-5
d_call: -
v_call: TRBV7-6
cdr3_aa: CASSLVGETQYF
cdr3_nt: TGTGCCAGCAGCTTAGTCGGGGAGACCCAGTACTTC

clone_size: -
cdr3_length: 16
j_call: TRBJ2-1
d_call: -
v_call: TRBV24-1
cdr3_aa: CATSAIDRSSYNEQFF
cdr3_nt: TGTGCCACCAGTGCTATTGACAGGAGCTCCTACAATGAGCAGTTCTTC

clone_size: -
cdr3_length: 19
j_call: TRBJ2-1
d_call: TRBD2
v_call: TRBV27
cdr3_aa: CASSLWGLAGGIGDNEQFF
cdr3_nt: TGTGCCAGCAGTTTATGGGGACTAGCGGGGGGGATAGGGGACAATGAGCAGTTCTTC

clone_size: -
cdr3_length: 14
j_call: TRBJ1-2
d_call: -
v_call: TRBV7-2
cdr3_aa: CASSSPQTEYGYTF
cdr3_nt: TGTGCCAGCAGCTCCCCACAGACCGAATATGGCTACACCTTC

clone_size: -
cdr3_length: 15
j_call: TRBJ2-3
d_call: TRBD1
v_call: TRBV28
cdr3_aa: CALGGRGTAQDTQYF
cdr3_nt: TGTGCCCTCGGCGGCAGAGGGACAGCTCAGGATACGCAGTATTTT

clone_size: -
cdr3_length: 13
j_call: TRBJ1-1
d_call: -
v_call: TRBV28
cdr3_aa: CATGREMNTEAFF
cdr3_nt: TGTGCCACAGGTAGGGAGATGAACACTGAAGCTTTCTTT

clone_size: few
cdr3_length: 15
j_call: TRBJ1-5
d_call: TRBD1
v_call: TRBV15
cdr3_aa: CATSRDDRAIQPQHF
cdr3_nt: TGTGCCACCAGCAGAGACGACAGGGCGATTCAGCCCCAGCATTTT

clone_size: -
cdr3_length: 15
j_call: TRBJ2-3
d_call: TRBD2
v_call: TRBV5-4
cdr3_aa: CASSQPGLAADTQYF
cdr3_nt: TGTGCCAGCAGCCAACCGGGACTAGCAGCAGATACGCAGTATTTT

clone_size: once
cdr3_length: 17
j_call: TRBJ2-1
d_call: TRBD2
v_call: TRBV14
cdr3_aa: CASSQELGLAGDNEQFF
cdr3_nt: TGTGCCAGCAGCCAAGAACTGGGTCTAGCGGGGGACAATGAGCAGTTCTTC

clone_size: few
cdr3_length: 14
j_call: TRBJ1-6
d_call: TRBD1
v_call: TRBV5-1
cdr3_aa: CASAPGQGNSPLHF
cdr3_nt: TGCGCCAGCGCACCGGGACAGGGGAATTCACCCCTCCACTTT

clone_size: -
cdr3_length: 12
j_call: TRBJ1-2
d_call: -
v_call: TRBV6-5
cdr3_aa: CASSYSGFGYTF
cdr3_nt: TGTGCCAGCAGTTATTCAGGGTTTGGCTACACCTTC

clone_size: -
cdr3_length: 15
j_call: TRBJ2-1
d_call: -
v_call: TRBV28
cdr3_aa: CASSSRVSAYNEQFF
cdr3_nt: TGTGCCAGCAGTTCTCGGGTATCGGCCTACAATGAGCAGTTCTTC

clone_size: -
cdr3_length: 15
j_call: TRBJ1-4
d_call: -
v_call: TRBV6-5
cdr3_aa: CASSRAFGKAEKLFF
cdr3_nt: TGTGCCAGCAGTCGGGCTTTCGGGAAGGCTGAAAAACTGTTTTTT

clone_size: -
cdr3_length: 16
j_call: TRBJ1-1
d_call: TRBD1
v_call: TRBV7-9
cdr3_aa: CASSSGQGRVNTEAFF
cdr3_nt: TGTGCCAGCAGCTCCGGACAGGGAAGAGTGAACACTGAAGCTTTCTTT

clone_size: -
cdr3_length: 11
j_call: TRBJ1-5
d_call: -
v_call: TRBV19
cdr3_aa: CASSSGQPQHF
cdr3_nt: TGTGCCAGTAGCTCGGGGCAGCCCCAGCATTTT

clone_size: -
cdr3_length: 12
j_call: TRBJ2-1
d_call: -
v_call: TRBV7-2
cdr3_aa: CASSLRVGEQFF
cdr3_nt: TGTGCCAGCAGCCTCAGGGTTGGGGAGCAGTTCTTC

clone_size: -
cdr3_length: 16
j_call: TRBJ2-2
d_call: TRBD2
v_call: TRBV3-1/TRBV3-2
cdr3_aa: CASSPGLVSYTGELFF
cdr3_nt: TGTGCCAGCAGCCCCGGACTAGTCTCTTACACCGGGGAGCTGTTTTTT

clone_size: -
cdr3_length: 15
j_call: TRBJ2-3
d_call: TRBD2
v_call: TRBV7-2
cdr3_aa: CASSLVAGTTDTQYF
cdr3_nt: TGTGCCAGCAGCTTAGTAGCGGGGACCACAGATACGCAGTATTTT

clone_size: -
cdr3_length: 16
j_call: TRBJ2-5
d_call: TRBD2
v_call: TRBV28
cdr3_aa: CASSFGLAGGGETQYF
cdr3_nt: TGTGCCAGCAGTTTCGGGCTAGCGGGGGGTGGGGAGACCCAGTACTTC

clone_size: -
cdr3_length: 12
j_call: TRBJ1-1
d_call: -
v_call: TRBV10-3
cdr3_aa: CAISESDSEAFF
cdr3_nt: TGTGCCATCAGTGAGTCGGACAGTGAAGCTTTCTTT

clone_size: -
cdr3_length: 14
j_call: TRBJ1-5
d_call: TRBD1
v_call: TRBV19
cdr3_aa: CASSTTGGNQPQHF
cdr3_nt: TGTGCCAGTAGTACGACAGGGGGCAATCAGCCCCAGCATTTT

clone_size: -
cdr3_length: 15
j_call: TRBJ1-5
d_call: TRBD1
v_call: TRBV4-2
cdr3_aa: CASSQGPGTASPQHF
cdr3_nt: TGTGCCAGCAGCCAAGGACCAGGGACAGCGTCGCCCCAGCATTTT

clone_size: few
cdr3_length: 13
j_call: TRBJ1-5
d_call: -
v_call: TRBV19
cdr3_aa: CASSIESNQPQHF
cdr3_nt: TGTGCCAGTAGTATTGAGAGCAATCAGCCCCAGCATTTT

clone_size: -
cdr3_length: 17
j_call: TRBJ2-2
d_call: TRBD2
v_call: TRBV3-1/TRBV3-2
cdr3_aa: CASRRTSGGRNTGELFF
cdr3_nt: TGTGCCAGCAGGCGGACTAGCGGGGGGAGGAACACCGGGGAGCTGTTTTTT

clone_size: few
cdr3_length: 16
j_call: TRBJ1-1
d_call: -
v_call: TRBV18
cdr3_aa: CASSYNTGLLNTEAFF
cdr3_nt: TGTGCCAGCTCCTACAACACAGGGCTCTTGAACACTGAAGCTTTCTTT

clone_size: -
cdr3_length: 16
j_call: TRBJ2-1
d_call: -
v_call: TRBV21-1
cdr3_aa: CASSKDRGLVRNEQFF
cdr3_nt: TGTGCCAGCAGCAAAGACCGGGGGTTGGTGCGCAATGAGCAGTTCTTC

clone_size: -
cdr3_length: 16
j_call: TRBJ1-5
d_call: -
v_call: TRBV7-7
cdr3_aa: CASPRHRDYSNQPQHF
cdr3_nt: TGTGCCAGCCCCCGGCACAGGGATTATAGCAATCAGCCCCAGCATTTT

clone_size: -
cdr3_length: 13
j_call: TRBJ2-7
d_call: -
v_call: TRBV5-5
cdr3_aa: CASGRQGGYEQYF
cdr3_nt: TGTGCCAGCGGGCGGCAGGGGGGCTACGAGCAGTACTTC

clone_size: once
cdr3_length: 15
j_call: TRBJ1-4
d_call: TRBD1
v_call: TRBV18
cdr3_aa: CASSLGTEANEKLFF
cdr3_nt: TGTGCCAGCTCACTCGGGACAGAAGCTAATGAAAAACTGTTTTTT

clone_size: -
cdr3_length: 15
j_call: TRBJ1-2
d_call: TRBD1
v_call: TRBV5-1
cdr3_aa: CASSPGTGSSRGYTF
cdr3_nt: TGCGCCAGCAGCCCGGGGACAGGAAGCTCGCGTGGCTACACCTTC

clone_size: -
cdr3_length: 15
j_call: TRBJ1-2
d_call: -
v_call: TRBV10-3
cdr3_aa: CATSQFGTGNYGYTF
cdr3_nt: TGTGCTACCTCTCAGTTCGGTACGGGAAACTATGGCTACACCTTC

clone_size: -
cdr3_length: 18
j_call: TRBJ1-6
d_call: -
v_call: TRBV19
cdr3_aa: CASSIKKAGGSYNSPLHF
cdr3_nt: TGTGCCAGTAGTATAAAAAAGGCCGGGGGCTCCTATAATTCACCCCTCCACTTT